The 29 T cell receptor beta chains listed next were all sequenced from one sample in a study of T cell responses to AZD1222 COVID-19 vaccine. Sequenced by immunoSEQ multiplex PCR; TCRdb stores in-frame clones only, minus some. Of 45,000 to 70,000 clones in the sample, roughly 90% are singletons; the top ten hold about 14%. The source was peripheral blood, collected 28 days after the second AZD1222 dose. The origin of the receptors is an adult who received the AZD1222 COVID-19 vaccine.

The CDR3 DNA sequence: TGTGCCAGCAGTTCTGGGGGTGGCAGCCCCCCAGGGGAGCTGTTTTTT. The encoded protein is CASSSGGGSPPGELFF. The chain couples TRBV6-5 to TRBJ2-2, with D perhaps TRBD1 or TRBD2 (5 bases each). The CDR3 sequence is 16 residues long. Trimming pared 4 bases from V and 8 bases from J, leaving 20 bases between. The V gene's germline CDR1 is MNHEY and CDR2 SVGAGI.

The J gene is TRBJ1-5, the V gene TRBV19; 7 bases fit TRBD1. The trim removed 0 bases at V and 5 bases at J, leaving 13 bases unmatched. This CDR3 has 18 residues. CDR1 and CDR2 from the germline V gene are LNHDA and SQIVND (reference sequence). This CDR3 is CASSIEGFRGRDYQPQHF. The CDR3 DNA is TGTGCCAGTAGTATAGAAGGCTTTAGGGGGCGCGATTATCAGCCCCAGCATTTT.

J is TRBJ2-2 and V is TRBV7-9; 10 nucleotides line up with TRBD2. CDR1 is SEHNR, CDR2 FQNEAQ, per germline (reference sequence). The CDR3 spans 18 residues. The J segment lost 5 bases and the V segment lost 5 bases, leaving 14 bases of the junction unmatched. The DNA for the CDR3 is TGTGCCAGCAGCCCAACCAGCGGGAGGGCCTGGGGGACCGGGGAGCTGTTTTTT. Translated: CASSPTSGRAWGTGELFF.

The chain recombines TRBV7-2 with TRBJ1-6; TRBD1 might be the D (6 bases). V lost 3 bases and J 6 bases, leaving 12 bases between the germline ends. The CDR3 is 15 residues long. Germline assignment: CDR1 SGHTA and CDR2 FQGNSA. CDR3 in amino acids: CASSFLQGINSPLHF. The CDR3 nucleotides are TGTGCCAGCAGCTTTCTACAGGGTATTAATTCACCCCTCCACTTT.

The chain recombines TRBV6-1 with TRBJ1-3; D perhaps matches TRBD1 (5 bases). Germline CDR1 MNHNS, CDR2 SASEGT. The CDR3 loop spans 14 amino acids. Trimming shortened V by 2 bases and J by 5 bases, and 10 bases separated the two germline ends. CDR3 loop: CASSERRGRNTIYF. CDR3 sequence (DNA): TGTGCCAGCAGTGAACGTAGGGGCCGAAACACCATATATTTT.

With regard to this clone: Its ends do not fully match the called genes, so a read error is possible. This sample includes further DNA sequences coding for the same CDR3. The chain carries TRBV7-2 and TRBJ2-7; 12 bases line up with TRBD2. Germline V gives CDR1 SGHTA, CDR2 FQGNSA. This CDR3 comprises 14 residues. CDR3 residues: CASSLAGGPDEQYF. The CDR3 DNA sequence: TGTGCCAGCAGCCTAGCGGGAGGGCCCGACGAGCAGTACTTC.

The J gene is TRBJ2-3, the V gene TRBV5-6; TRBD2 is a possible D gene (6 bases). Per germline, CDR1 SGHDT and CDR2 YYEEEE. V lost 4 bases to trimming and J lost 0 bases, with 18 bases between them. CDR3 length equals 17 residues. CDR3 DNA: TGTGCCAGCAGCCCTGAGACGGGGGAAAGCAGCACAGATACGCAGTATTTT. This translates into CASSPETGESSTDTQYF.

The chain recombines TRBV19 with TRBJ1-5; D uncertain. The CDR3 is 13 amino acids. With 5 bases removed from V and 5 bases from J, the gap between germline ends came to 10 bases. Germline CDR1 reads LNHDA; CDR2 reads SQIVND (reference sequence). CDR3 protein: CASSRNQDQPQHF. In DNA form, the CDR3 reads TGTGCCAGTAGTCGTAATCAAGATCAGCCCCAGCATTTT.

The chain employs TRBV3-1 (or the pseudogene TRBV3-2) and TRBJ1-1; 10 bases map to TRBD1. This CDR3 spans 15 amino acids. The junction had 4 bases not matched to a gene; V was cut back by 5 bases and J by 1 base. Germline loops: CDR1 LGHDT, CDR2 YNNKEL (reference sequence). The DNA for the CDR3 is TGTGCCAGCAGCAACAGGGACAGGGGGAACACTGAAGCTTTCTTT. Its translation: CASSNRDRGNTEAFF.

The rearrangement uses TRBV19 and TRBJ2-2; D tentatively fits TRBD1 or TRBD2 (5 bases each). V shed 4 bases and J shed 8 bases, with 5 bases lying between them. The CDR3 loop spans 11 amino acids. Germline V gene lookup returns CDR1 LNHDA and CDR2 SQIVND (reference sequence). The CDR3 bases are TGTGCCAGTAGTAGGGGGGGGGAGCTGTTTTTT. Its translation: CASSRGGELFF.

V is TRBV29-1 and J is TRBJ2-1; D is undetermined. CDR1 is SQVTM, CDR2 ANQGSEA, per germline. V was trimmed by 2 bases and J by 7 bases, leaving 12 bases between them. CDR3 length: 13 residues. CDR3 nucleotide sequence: TGCAGCGTTGAAAGGCAGAACTGGAATGAGCAGTTCTTC. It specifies CSVERQNWNEQFF.

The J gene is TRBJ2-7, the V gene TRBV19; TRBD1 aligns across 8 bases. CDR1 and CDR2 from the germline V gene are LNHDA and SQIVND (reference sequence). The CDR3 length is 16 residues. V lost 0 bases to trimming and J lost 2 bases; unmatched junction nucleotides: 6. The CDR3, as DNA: TGTGCCAGTAGTATAGACCTGACAGGGGCCCCCTACGAGCAGTACTTC. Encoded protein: CASSIDLTGAPYEQYF.

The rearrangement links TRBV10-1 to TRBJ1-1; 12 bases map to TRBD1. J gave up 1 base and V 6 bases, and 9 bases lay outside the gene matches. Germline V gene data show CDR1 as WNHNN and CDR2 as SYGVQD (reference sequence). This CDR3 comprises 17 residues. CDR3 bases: TGCGCCAGCAGCTCCGGGACAGGGGGCGAATCGAACACTGAAGCTTTCTTT. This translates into CASSSGTGGESNTEAFF.

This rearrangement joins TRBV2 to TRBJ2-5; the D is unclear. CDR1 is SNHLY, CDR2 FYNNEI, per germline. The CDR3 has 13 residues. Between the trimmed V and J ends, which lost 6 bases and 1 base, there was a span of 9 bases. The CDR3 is CASRGARQETQYF. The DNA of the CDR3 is TGTGCCAGCAGAGGAGCGCGCCAAGAGACCCAGTACTTC.

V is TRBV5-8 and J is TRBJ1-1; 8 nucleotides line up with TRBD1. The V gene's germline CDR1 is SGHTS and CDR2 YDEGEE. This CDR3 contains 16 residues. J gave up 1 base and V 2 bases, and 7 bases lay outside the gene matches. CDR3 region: CASSFDRGLKNTEAFF. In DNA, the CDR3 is TGTGCCAGCAGCTTCGACAGGGGTCTGAAGAACACTGAAGCTTTCTTT. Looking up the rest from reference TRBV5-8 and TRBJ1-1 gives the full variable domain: EAGVTQSPTHLIKTRGQQATLRCSPISGHTSVYWYQQALGLGLQFLLWYDEGEERNRGNFPPRFSGRQFPNYSSELNVNALELEDSALYLCASSFDRGLKNTEAFFGQGTRLTVV.

CDR3 DNA: TGTGCCAGCAGCGGTACAGGGCGGACTGAAGCTTTCTTT. Translating gives CASSGTGRTEAFF. The J gene is TRBJ1-1, the V gene TRBV9, with a tentative D call TRBD1 (6 bases). Germline V gives CDR1 SGDLS, CDR2 YYNGEE. V lost 3 bases and J 5 bases, leaving 11 bases between the germline ends. The CDR3 is 13 residues long.

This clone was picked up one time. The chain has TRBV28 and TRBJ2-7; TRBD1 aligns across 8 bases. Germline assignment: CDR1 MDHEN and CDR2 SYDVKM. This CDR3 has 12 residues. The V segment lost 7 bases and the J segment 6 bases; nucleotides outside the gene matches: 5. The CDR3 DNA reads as TGTGCCAGCAATTCAGGGGGCAGCGAGCAGTACTTC. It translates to CASNSGGSEQYF.

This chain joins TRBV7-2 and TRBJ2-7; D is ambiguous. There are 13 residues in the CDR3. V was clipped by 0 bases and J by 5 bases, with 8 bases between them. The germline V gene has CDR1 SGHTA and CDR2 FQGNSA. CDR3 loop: CASSLARLDEQYF. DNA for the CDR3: TGTGCCAGCAGCTTAGCCCGGTTGGACGAGCAGTACTTC.

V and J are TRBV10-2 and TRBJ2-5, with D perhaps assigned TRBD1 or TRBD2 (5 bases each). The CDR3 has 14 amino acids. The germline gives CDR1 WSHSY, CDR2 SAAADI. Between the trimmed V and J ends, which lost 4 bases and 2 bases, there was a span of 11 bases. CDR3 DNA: TGCGCCAGCAGTGTGGGGGAACTACAAGAGACCCAGTACTTC. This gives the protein CASSVGELQETQYF.

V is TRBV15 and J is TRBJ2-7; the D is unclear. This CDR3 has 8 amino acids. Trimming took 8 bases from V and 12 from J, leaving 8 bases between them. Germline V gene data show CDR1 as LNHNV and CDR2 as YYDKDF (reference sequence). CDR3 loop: CATLILYF. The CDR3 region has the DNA TGTGCCACCCTAATCCTGTACTTC.

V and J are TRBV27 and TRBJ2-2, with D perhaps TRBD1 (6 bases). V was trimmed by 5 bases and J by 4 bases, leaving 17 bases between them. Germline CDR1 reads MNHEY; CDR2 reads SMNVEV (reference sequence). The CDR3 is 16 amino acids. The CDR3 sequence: CASSPTGTSGTGELFF. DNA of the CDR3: TGTGCCAGCAGTCCAACAGGGACCTCGGGCACCGGGGAGCTGTTTTTT.

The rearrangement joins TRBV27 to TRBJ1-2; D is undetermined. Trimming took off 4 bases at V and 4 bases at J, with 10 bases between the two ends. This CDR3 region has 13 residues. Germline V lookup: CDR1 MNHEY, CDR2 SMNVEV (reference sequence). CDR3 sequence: CASSSPPTYGYTF. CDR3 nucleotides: TGTGCCAGCAGTTCCCCCCCAACCTATGGCTACACCTTC.

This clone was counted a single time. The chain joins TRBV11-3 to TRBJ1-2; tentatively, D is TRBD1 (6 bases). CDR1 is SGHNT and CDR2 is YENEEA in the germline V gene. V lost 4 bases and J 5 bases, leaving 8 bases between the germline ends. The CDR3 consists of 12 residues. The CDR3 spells CASSSGVYGYTF. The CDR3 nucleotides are TGTGCCAGCAGCTCAGGGGTTTATGGCTACACCTTC.

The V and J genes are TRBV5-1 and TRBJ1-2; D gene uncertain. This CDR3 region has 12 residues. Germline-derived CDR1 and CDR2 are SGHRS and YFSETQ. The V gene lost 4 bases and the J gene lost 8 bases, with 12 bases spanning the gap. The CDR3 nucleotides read TGCGCCAGCAGCCTAGACGAGAGCGGCTACACCTTC. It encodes CASSLDESGYTF.

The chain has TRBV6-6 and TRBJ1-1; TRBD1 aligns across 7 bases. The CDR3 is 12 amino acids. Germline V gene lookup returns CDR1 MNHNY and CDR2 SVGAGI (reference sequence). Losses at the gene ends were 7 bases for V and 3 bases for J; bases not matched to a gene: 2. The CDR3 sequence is CASTGTDTEAFF. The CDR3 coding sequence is TGTGCCAGCACAGGGACAGACACTGAAGCTTTCTTT.

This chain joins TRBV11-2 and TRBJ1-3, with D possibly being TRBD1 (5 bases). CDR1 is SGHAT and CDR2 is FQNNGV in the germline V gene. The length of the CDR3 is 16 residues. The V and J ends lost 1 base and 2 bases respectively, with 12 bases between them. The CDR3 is CASSLGGTEPGNTIYF. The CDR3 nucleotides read TGTGCCAGCAGCTTAGGGGGGACGGAGCCTGGAAACACCATATATTTT.

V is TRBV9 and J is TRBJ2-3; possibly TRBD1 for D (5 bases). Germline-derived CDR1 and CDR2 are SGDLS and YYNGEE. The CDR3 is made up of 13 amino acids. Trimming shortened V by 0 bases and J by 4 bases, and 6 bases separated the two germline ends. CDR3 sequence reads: CASSVGQSDTQYF. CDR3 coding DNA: TGTGCCAGCAGCGTAGGACAGTCAGATACGCAGTATTTT.

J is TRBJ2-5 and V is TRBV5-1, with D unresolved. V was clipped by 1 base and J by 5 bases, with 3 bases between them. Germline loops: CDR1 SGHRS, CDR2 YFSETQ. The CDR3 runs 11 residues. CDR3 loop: CASSLSETQYF. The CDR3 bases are TGCGCCAGCAGCTTGTCTGAGACCCAGTACTTC. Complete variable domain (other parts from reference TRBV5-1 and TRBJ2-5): KAGVTQTPRYLIKTRGQQVTLSCSPISGHRSVSWYQQTPGQGLQFLFEYFSETQRNKGNFPGRFSGRQFSNSRSEMNVSTLELGDSALYLCASSLSETQYFGPGTRLLVL.

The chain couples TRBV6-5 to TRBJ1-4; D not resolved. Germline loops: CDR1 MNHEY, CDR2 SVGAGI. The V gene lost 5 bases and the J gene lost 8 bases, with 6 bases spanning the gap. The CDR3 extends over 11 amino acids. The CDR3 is CASSNGEKLFF. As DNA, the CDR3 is TGTGCCAGCAGTAATGGGGAAAAACTGTTTTTT.